The 17 T cell receptor beta chains in this list originate from one sample, sequenced in a study of CD8 T cells in Susac syndrome (dated by TCRdb to about 2019). Library prep was done by the immunoSEQ multiplex PCR assay. RNA was extracted using the RNeasy kit, and about 0.45 to 1 microgram was reverse transcribed with random hexamers. TCRdb applied fastp at Q25 and MiXCR to the public reads, then kept only in-frame beta chains. Here each entry gathers all rows of one CDR3 protein and keeps the most common genes and DNA. Here the sample has under 70,000 distinct CDR3 sequences; approximately 95% occur a single time. The ten most abundant clones make up about 0.75% of the sample. Material for sequencing was CD8+ T cells from PBMCs. These receptors were collected from a human donor with Susac syndrome.

Only one count was recorded for this clonotype. The chain has TRBV20-1 and TRBJ2-1; D is ambiguous. This CDR3 has 12 amino acids. The V end was cut by 8 bases, the J end by 9 bases, with 17 bases between. Germline V gene sequence: CDR1 DFQATT, CDR2 SNEGSKA (reference sequence). The CDR3 sequence: CSSADLPGEQFF. CDR3 DNA: TGCAGTTCGGCCGACCTGCCGGGTGAGCAGTTCTTC.

The rearrangement joins TRBV7-9 to TRBJ2-1, with 7 positions matching TRBD1. The CDR3 extends over 17 amino acids. The germline CDR1 and CDR2 sequences are SEHNR and FQNEAQ (reference sequence). V lost 6 bases, J lost 3 bases, and 14 bases stayed unmatched. The CDR3 loop is CASRSYRDSQVYNEQFF. The CDR3 DNA reads TGTGCCAGCAGGTCCTACCGGGACAGCCAGGTCTACAATGAGCAGTTCTTC.

V usage is TRBV20-1 and J usage is TRBJ1-5, with 7 bases aligning to TRBD1. CDR1 is DFQATT, CDR2 SNEGSKA, per germline (reference sequence). V lost 0 bases, J lost 7 bases, and 15 bases stayed unmatched. This CDR3 has 17 amino acids. CDR3 loop: CSAREGTDGPRGQPQHF. CDR3 DNA sequence: TGCAGTGCTAGAGAAGGGACAGACGGACCTCGGGGGCAGCCCCAGCATTTT.

The chain uses TRBV19 and TRBJ2-2; D is undetermined. CDR3 size: 12 residues. Trimming stripped 5 bases from V and 5 bases from J, with 6 bases between. Germline CDR1 LNHDA, CDR2 SQIVND (reference sequence). The CDR3 spells CASSLRTGELFF. CDR3 sequence (DNA): TGTGCCAGTAGTTTGAGGACCGGGGAGCTGTTTTTT.

V is TRBV29-1 and J is TRBJ2-5; D gene uncertain. Trimming left V 8 bases short and J 4 bases short, with 14 bases between. This CDR3 is 12 amino acids long. Looked up from germline, CDR1 is SQVTM and CDR2 is ANQGSEA. The DNA of the CDR3 is TGCAGCATTGGACGCCTAGGAGAGACCCAGTACTTC. This translates into CSIGRLGETQYF.

This clonotype appeared a single time. V gene TRBV6-6 combines with J gene TRBJ1-4, with 7 bases matching TRBD1. The CDR3 contains 15 residues. The V segment lost 4 bases and the J segment 4 bases; nucleotides outside the gene matches: 6. Germline V CDR1 and CDR2: MNHNY, SVGAGI (reference sequence). The CDR3 spells CASSSLGQINEKLFF. CDR3 DNA sequence: TGTGCCAGCAGTTCTCTGGGACAGATTAATGAAAAACTGTTTTTT.

The genes are TRBV7-2 and TRBJ2-7; no definite D call. Trimming stripped 0 bases from V and 3 bases from J, with 9 bases between. Germline-derived CDR1 and CDR2 are SGHTA and FQGNSA. The CDR3 has 14 amino acids. In DNA form, the CDR3 reads TGTGCCAGCAGCTTAGCAGCCGCAAACTACGAGCAGTACTTC. This translates into CASSLAAANYEQYF.

The rearrangement links TRBV28 to TRBJ1-5, with D possibly TRBD1 on 5 matching bases. Germline V gene sequence: CDR1 MDHEN, CDR2 SYDVKM. V was trimmed by 7 bases and J by 1 base, leaving 14 bases between them. This CDR3 spans 15 amino acids. The CDR3 here is CASTLGWGSNQPQHF. DNA of the CDR3: TGTGCCAGCACCCTAGGGTGGGGGAGCAATCAGCCCCAGCATTTT.

The chain is built from TRBV9 and TRBJ2-1, with 11 bases lining up with TRBD2. J was trimmed by 6 bases and V by 4 bases; bases with no gene match: 15. The CDR3 loop spans 18 amino acids. Germline CDR1 SGDLS, CDR2 YYNGEE. The CDR3, as DNA: TGTGCCAGCAGCCATCCTTTAGCGGGGGGGCCTCTTGTCAATGAGCAGTTCTTC. It codes for CASSHPLAGGPLVNEQFF.

CDR3 protein: CASSLIPETQYF. The CDR3 region has the DNA TGTGCCAGCAGTTTGATACCTGAGACCCAGTACTTC. The chain joins TRBV12-3 or TRBV12-4 to TRBJ2-5; D gene unclear. CDR3 length: 12 amino acids. V gave up 3 bases and J gave up 5 bases, with 7 bases separating them.

The V gene is TRBV29-1, the J gene TRBJ2-5; the match to TRBD2 covers 14 bases. Per the germline V gene, CDR1 is SQVTM and CDR2 is ANQGSEA. The CDR3 is 18 residues long. With 6 bases clipped from V and 4 bases from J, the junction kept 16 bases outside the gene matches. The CDR3 region is CSVRGMGGLAGVGETQYF. CDR3 nucleotides: TGCAGCGTGAGGGGTATGGGGGGACTAGCGGGGGTAGGAGAGACCCAGTACTTC.

This chain uses TRBV5-4 with TRBJ1-1; D unclear. CDR3 length equals 12 residues. Germline-derived CDR1 and CDR2 are SGHNT and YYREEE (reference sequence). Trimming left V 3 bases short and J 8 bases short, with 11 bases between. CDR3 amino acids: CASSWYYEEAFF. The CDR3 DNA reads TGTGCCAGCAGCTGGTATTACGAGGAAGCTTTCTTT.

CDR3 in amino acids: CSVGQAGYGYTF. The CDR3 region has the DNA TGCAGCGTTGGACAGGCGGGGTATGGCTACACCTTC. This sequence joins TRBV29-1 and TRBJ1-2; tentatively, D is TRBD1 (6 bases). The CDR3 has 12 amino acids. Trimming took 4 bases from V and 5 from J, leaving 11 bases between them. Per the germline V gene, CDR1 is SQVTM and CDR2 is ANQGSEA.

J is TRBJ2-5 and V is TRBV6-6; 8 positions agree with TRBD1. Germline lookup yields CDR1 MNHNY and CDR2 SVGAGI (reference sequence). The CDR3 is 16 residues long. The V gene end was trimmed by 2 bases and the J gene end by 2 bases; junction bases not matched to a gene: 7. The CDR3 spells CASSYSRGPNQETQYF. DNA for the CDR3: TGTGCCAGCAGTTACAGCAGGGGGCCAAATCAAGAGACCCAGTACTTC.

The chain joins TRBV5-4 to TRBJ2-4, with unresolved D. The ends were cut back, 0 bases at V and 6 bases at J, with 7 bases in the middle. CDR3 length equals 13 residues. Looked up from germline, CDR1 is SGHNT and CDR2 is YYREEE (reference sequence). Here the CDR3 DNA reads TGTGCCAGCAGCTTGGATGACTTAAACATTCAGTACTTC. Translated, it gives CASSLDDLNIQYF.

The chain uses TRBV30 and TRBJ2-1, with 13 bases aligning to TRBD2. The CDR3 contains 13 residues. V was pared by 1 base and J by 11 bases, with 2 bases of the junction left unmatched. Germline lookup yields CDR1 GTSNPN and CDR2 SVGIG (reference sequence). The CDR3 sequence: CAWSETSGRKQFF. The CDR3 DNA sequence: TGTGCCTGGAGTGAGACTAGCGGGAGGAAGCAGTTCTTC.

The rearrangement uses TRBV4-1 and TRBJ1-1; D is unclear. Germline V lookup: CDR1 MGHRA, CDR2 YSYEKL. This CDR3 region has 15 residues. V lost 1 base, J lost 4 bases, and 13 bases lay in between. The CDR3 sequence: CASSQGLGRATEAFF. The CDR3 DNA sequence: TGCGCCAGCAGCCAAGGTCTAGGGAGGGCCACTGAAGCTTTCTTT.